This T cell receptor beta chain was retrieved from a study of metastatic and nonmetastatic thyroid tumors. Across the whole study: Repertoires from blood and tumor or nodule tissue of malignant and benign thyroid patients were compared.

Germline V gives CDR1 SNHLY, CDR2 FYNNEI. The V gene lost 6 bases and the J gene lost 1 base, with 7 bases spanning the gap. The CDR3 loop spans 12 amino acids. Each patient came to thyroid surgery without any prior treatment (of any kind). TCRdb re-clonotyped the PCR reads via MiXCR. The sample comprises 15,000 or so clones, around 13% of which are singletons, and approximately 15% rests with the top ten. This clone was counted ten times or more. The sequenced material came from tumor tissue. The chain is built from TRBV2 and TRBJ2-7, with no clear D. This TCR was sampled from a female donor with papillary thyroid cancer or a benign thyroid nodule (not recorded which). Some clones in this sample may be carry-over from other donors' samples. CDR3 region: CASSQQSYEQYF. As DNA, the CDR3 is TGTGCCAGCAGCCAACAGTCCTACGAGCAGTACTTC.